Presented here are 8 T cell receptor beta chains from one specimen sequenced in a study of blood T cell repertoires in COVID-19. Method: immunoSEQ multiplex PCR; TCRdb's copy keeps in-frame clones and lacks some. The sample holds about 120,000 clones, roughly 69% seen once. The specimen was peripheral blood. The receptor set was obtained from a woman in her 70s with acute or convalescent COVID-19.

There are a few counts of this clone. The rearrangement uses TRBV24-1 and TRBJ2-7; 14 positions agree with TRBD2. Germline trimming cut 5 bases from V and 3 bases from J; bases unmatched to any gene: 5. CDR1 and CDR2 from the germline V gene are KGHDR and SFDVKD. The CDR3 loop spans 16 amino acids. The CDR3 reads CATSAKGTSGSYEQYF. In DNA, the CDR3 is TGTGCCACCAGTGCTAAAGGGACTAGCGGGAGCTACGAGCAGTACTTC.

As concerns this clone: In the same sample, other DNA sequences code for this CDR3. This chain links TRBV5-1 with TRBJ2-1, with 13 bases lining up with TRBD2. The CDR3 runs 16 residues. Germline V gives CDR1 SGHRS, CDR2 YFSETQ. Trimming at V came to 0 bases and at J to 7 bases, leaving 4 bases not matched to a gene. The CDR3 loop is CASSLAGLAGVNEQFF. CDR3 nucleotides: TGCGCCAGCAGCTTGGCAGGACTAGCGGGGGTTAATGAGCAGTTCTTC.

This clone was observed at least ten times. The chain links TRBV20-1 to TRBJ2-3, with D possibly matching TRBD2 (5 bases). Germline V lookup: CDR1 DFQATT, CDR2 SNEGSKA (reference sequence). This CDR3 spans 11 amino acids. Between the trimmed V and J ends, which lost 2 bases and 6 bases, there was a span of 6 bases. As DNA, the CDR3 is TGCAGTGCTAGAAGGGAGGATACGCAGTATTTT. It translates to CSARREDTQYF.

The chain is built from TRBV25-1 and TRBJ2-1; D may be TRBD2 (6 bases). The CDR3 is 17 residues long. V lost 4 bases to trimming and J lost 0 bases, with 16 bases between them. In germline, CDR1 is MGHDK, CDR2 SYGVNS. In nucleotides, the CDR3 is TGTGCCAGCAGTGTCAGACCGGGACTTAGCTCCTACAATGAGCAGTTCTTC. Translating it yields CASSVRPGLSSYNEQFF.

The chain has TRBV28 and TRBJ2-7; D is undetermined. V lost 10 bases and J lost 1, with 14 bases in between. This CDR3 region has 13 residues. CDR1 is MDHEN and CDR2 is SYDVKM in the germline V gene. The CDR3 coding sequence is TGTGCCACCGAGTCAGGATTGTCCTACGAGCAGTACTTC. Protein product: CATESGLSYEQYF.

A word on this clone: The sample contains more than one DNA sequence encoding this CDR3. V is TRBV24-1 and J is TRBJ2-1; 15 bases match TRBD2. The ends lost 4 bases at V and 6 bases at J; junction bases unmatched: 3. The V gene's germline CDR1 is KGHDR and CDR2 SFDVKD. CDR3 length: 16 residues. The CDR3 DNA reads as TGTGCCACCAGTGACCCGGGACTAGCGGGAGGCAATGAGCAGTTCTTC. Residues: CATSDPGLAGGNEQFF.

The V call is TRBV10-3, the J call TRBJ2-3; 9 nucleotides match TRBD1. The junction had 2 bases not matched to a gene; V was cut back by 9 bases and J by 4 bases. Germline CDR1 is ENHRY and CDR2 is SYGVKD. The CDR3 is 12 amino acids. The chain's CDR3 is CAMGTGPDTQYF. The DNA for the CDR3 is TGTGCCATGGGGACAGGGCCAGATACGCAGTATTTT.

The chain has TRBV28 and TRBJ2-5; 8 bases match TRBD2. The CDR3 has 16 residues. Germline values: CDR1 MDHEN, CDR2 SYDVKM. Trimming cost V 2 bases and J 5 bases; bases outside gene matches: 10. The CDR3 bases are TGTGCCAGCAGTTTAGCCAGCCTCGGGAGGGGGGAGACCCAGTACTTC. This sequence encodes CASSLASLGRGETQYF.